The 17 T cell receptor beta chains listed next were all sequenced from one sample in a study of shared clonotypes between healthy human individuals. Data came from immunoSEQ multiplex PCR; TCRdb stores just in-frame clones and leaves some out. The data show millions of clones, over 85% seen once. The specimen sequenced was naive CD4+ T cells sorted from blood. The subset is: CD45RA+ positively selected. The source of these receptors is a man in his late teens or twenties in good health.

This sequence joins TRBV7-2 and TRBJ2-7; 7 nucleotides agree with TRBD1. Germline CDR1 reads SGHTA; CDR2 reads FQGNSA. J gave up 2 bases and V 7 bases, and 8 bases lay outside the gene matches. The CDR3 runs to 14 residues. This CDR3 is CASMYAGGPYEQYF. CDR3 bases: TGTGCCAGCATGTACGCAGGGGGACCCTACGAGCAGTACTTC.

The gene calls are TRBV2 and TRBJ2-7; D may be TRBD1 (6 bases). CDR3 size: 14 residues. Germline lookup yields CDR1 SNHLY and CDR2 FYNNEI. Trimming removed 5 bases at V and 1 base at J, with 12 bases between. CDR3 protein: CASSTGLQSYEQYF. CDR3 in DNA: TGTGCCAGCAGTACAGGGTTGCAATCCTACGAGCAGTACTTC.

The J gene is TRBJ1-2, the V gene TRBV5-1; possible D gene TRBD1, 6 bases. Germline V gives CDR1 SGHRS, CDR2 YFSETQ. Trimming pared 4 bases from V and 8 bases from J, leaving 21 bases between. This CDR3 region has 15 residues. CDR3 sequence (DNA): TGCGCCAGCAGCGTGCAGGGGCAGGGAAGGGGAGGCTACACCTTC. This gives the protein CASSVQGQGRGGYTF.

This clone has a handful of counts. Other DNA sequences in the same sample also yield this CDR3. The rearrangement joins TRBV6-5 to TRBJ1-5; a possible D gene is TRBD1 (5 bases). The germline gives CDR1 MNHEY, CDR2 SVGAGI. This CDR3 region has 14 residues. V lost 2 bases, J lost 2 bases, and 7 bases lay in between. DNA for the CDR3: TGTGCCAGCAGTTACGGGGGAGGCAATCAGCCCCAGCATTTT. This gives the protein CASSYGGGNQPQHF.

The chain joins TRBV25-1 to TRBJ1-1, with a possible D match to TRBD1 (5 bases). V lost 5 bases and J lost 1, with 11 bases in between. This CDR3 is 14 amino acids long. Germline-derived CDR1 and CDR2 are MGHDK and SYGVNS. The CDR3 sequence is CASSSDSWNTEAFF. In DNA form, the CDR3 reads TGTGCCAGCAGTAGCGACAGCTGGAACACTGAAGCTTTCTTT.

The genes are TRBV2 and TRBJ2-1; TRBD2 aligns across 9 bases. Per the germline V gene, CDR1 is SNHLY and CDR2 is FYNNEI. V lost 5 bases to trimming and J lost 3 bases; unmatched junction nucleotides: 11. This CDR3 spans 17 amino acids. CDR3 protein: CASSLPGLANNYNEQFF. The CDR3 nucleotides are TGTGCCAGCAGTCTTCCTGGACTAGCGAACAACTACAATGAGCAGTTCTTC.

The sample holds one count of this clone. This chain connects TRBV28 to TRBJ2-7; D is uncertain. Germline-derived CDR1 and CDR2 are MDHEN and SYDVKM. Trimming pared 2 bases from V and 2 bases from J, leaving 13 bases between. The CDR3 runs to 15 residues. CDR3 sequence: CASSLPDMAPYEQYF. The CDR3 DNA is TGTGCCAGCAGTTTACCTGACATGGCCCCCTACGAGCAGTACTTC.

Worth noting for this clone: An end of the junction differs from the germline gene, which may be a read error. The gene calls are TRBV7-7 and TRBJ2-3; the D call may be TRBD1 or TRBD2 (5 bases each). In germline, CDR1 is SSHAT, CDR2 FNYEAQ (reference sequence). The CDR3 loop spans 15 amino acids. The CDR3: CASSKGEGLTDTQYF. The CDR3 bases are TGTGCTAGCAGCAAGGGCGAGGGGTTGACAGATACGCAGTATTTT.

This chain joins TRBV5-1 and TRBJ1-2; 10 bases agree with TRBD1. V lost 4 bases and J lost 7; bases outside the gene matches: 13. This CDR3 is 16 amino acids long. CDR1 is SGHRS and CDR2 is YFSETQ in the germline V gene. CDR3 in amino acids: CASSPDPGQGGGGYTF. The CDR3, as DNA: TGCGCCAGCAGCCCCGACCCCGGACAGGGGGGCGGTGGCTACACCTTC.

V and J are TRBV12-5 and TRBJ2-2, with 16 bases that match TRBD2. V shed 4 bases and J 3 bases; nucleotides not matched to a gene: 11. The CDR3 totals 20 residues. In germline, CDR1 is LGHNT, CDR2 FRNRAP. In DNA, the CDR3 is TGTGCTAGTGGTTGGACGGGGACTAGCGGGAGGGCCCAGTACACCGGGGAGCTGTTTTTT. Its translation is CASGWTGTSGRAQYTGELFF.

The rearrangement links TRBV27 to TRBJ1-1, with 8 nucleotides matching TRBD1. Germline CDR1 is MNHEY and CDR2 is SMNVEV (reference sequence). This CDR3 is 14 amino acids long. Trimming cost V 5 bases and J 5 bases; bases outside gene matches: 7. The CDR3 nucleotides are TGTGCCAGCAGTCTCCAGGGGGCTGGGACTGAAGCTTTCTTT. Encoded protein: CASSLQGAGTEAFF.

The chain combines TRBV5-1 with TRBJ2-1; 11 nucleotides match TRBD2. With 3 bases clipped from V and 10 bases from J, the junction kept 15 bases outside the gene matches. Germline CDR1 and CDR2: SGHRS and YFSETQ. This CDR3 is 17 amino acids long. The CDR3 loop is CASSSSGTSGRGREQFF. CDR3 DNA: TGCGCCAGCAGCTCCTCCGGGACTAGCGGCCGAGGGAGGGAGCAGTTCTTC.

V usage is TRBV10-3 and J usage is TRBJ1-2; the match to TRBD1 covers 7 bases. CDR3 length: 14 amino acids. From germline, CDR1 is ENHRY and CDR2 SYGVKD. Trimming took 5 bases from V and 8 from J; bases not matched to a gene: 11. The CDR3 DNA follows: TGTGCCATCAGTACCCAGGGGGGGGGCAAAGGCTACACCTTC. Its translation: CAISTQGGGKGYTF.

J is TRBJ1-4 and V is TRBV10-3; possible D gene TRBD1, 5 bases. The CDR3 is 14 residues long. Germline V CDR1 and CDR2: ENHRY, SYGVKD. V dropped 3 bases and J dropped 7 bases, with 12 bases sitting between them. The CDR3 region has the DNA TGTGCCATCAGTGATGGGCAGGGTGGTGAAAAACTGTTTTTT. Protein product: CAISDGQGGEKLFF.

This sequence joins TRBV10-3 and TRBJ2-2, with unresolved D. The CDR3 totals 15 residues. Trimming took 5 bases from V and 3 from J, leaving 13 bases between them. Germline V CDR1 and CDR2: ENHRY, SYGVKD. The CDR3 DNA sequence: TGTGCCATCAGTAAATCAGGTTCTCACACCGGGGAGCTGTTTTTT. Translation gives CAISKSGSHTGELFF.

The rearrangement joins TRBV6-1 to TRBJ1-5, with D hard to call. The CDR3 covers 14 residues. Germline values: CDR1 MNHNS, CDR2 SASEGT. Trimming shortened V by 0 bases and J by 4 bases, and 7 bases separated the two germline ends. CDR3 DNA sequence: TGTGCCAGCAGTGAAGCAGACAAAAATCAGCCCCAGCATTTT. It specifies CASSEADKNQPQHF.

This chain links TRBV7-8 with TRBJ2-7; 7 bases agree with TRBD1. This CDR3 region has 15 residues. J was trimmed by 3 bases and V by 5 bases; bases with no gene match: 10. Germline V gene sequence: CDR1 SGHVS, CDR2 FQNEAQ. DNA of the CDR3: TGTGCCAGCAGCCAACAGGGGCTCCCTTTCTACGAGCAGTACTTC. It is translated as CASSQQGLPFYEQYF.